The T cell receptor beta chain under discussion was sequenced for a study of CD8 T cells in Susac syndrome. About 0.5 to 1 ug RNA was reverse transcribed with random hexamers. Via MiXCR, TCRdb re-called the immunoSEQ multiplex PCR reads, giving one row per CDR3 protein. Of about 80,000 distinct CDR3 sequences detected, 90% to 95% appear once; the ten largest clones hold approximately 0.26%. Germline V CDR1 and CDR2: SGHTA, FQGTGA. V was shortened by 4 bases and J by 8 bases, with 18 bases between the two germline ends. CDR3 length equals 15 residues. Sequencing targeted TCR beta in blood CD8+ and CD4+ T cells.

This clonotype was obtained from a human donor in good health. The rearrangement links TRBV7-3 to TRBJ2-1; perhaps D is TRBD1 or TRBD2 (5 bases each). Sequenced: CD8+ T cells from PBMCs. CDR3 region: CASSSSGRAADEQFF. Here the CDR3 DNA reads TGTGCCAGCAGCTCCTCGGGACGGGCAGCGGATGAGCAGTTCTTC.